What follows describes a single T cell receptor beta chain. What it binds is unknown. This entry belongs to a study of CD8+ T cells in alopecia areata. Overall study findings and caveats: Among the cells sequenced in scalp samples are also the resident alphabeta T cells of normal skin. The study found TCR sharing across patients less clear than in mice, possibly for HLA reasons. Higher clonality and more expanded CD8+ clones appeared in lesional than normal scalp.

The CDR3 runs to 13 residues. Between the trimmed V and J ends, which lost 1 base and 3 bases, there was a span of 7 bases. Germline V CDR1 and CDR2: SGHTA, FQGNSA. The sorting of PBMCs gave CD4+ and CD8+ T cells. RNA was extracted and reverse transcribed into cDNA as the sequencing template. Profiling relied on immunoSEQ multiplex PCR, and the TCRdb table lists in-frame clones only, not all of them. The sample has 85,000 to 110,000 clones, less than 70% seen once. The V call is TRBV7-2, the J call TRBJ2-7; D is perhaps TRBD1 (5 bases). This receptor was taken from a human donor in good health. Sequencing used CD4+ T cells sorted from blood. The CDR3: CASSLVDSYEQYF. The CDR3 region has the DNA TGTGCCAGCAGCTTAGTCGACAGCTACGAGCAGTACTTC.